Below are 18 T cell receptor beta chains sequenced from a single sample in a study of T cell responses to AZD1222 COVID-19 vaccine. Clones were sequenced by immunoSEQ multiplex PCR, and TCRdb holds only the in-frame ones, with some missing. The sample includes 80,000 to 95,000 clones, about 91% of them seen just once. The sample here was peripheral blood, taken on day 0 of AZD1222 vaccination. Source of these receptors: an adult in good health.

The chain links TRBV29-1 to TRBJ2-7, with D unclear. The CDR3 contains 14 residues. V lost 4 bases, J lost 2 bases, and 15 bases lay in between. Germline CDR1 reads SQVTM; CDR2 reads ANQGSEA. Here the CDR3 DNA reads TGCAGCGTTGTGAGCTCGGGTCCCCCCTACGAGCAGTACTTC. It yields the protein CSVVSSGPPYEQYF.

This clone showed up just once. The J gene is TRBJ2-1, the V gene TRBV7-2; D remains unclear. Germline-derived CDR1 and CDR2 are SGHTA and FQGNSA. Trimming took off 4 bases at V and 9 bases at J, with 16 bases between the two ends. CDR3 size: 14 residues. The CDR3 is CASSSRTTLAEQFF. CDR3 DNA sequence: TGTGCCAGCAGCTCCAGGACCACCCTGGCTGAGCAGTTCTTC.

This sequence joins TRBV19 and TRBJ1-4; D might be TRBD1 (6 bases). The germline V and J ends were trimmed by 6 bases and 0 bases, with 8 bases remaining between them. CDR3 length: 14 amino acids. Per germline, CDR1 LNHDA and CDR2 SQIVND (reference sequence). The CDR3 region has the DNA TGTGCCAGTAGCTGGACAGCAACTAATGAAAAACTGTTTTTT. Translated, it gives CASSWTATNEKLFF.

The V call is TRBV2, the J call TRBJ2-7; no definite D call. In germline, CDR1 is SNHLY, CDR2 FYNNEI. Trimming shortened V by 7 bases and J by 4 bases, and 20 bases separated the two germline ends. The CDR3 is made up of 15 amino acids. CDR3 sequence (DNA): TGTGCCAGCACCCCCGACTCATTCTTACTTTACGAGCAGTACTTC. Translation: CASTPDSFLLYEQYF.

This chain uses TRBV7-2 with TRBJ2-1; TRBD2 matches 11 bases. There are 15 residues in the CDR3. Unmatched junction bases numbered 7, after V lost 5 bases and J lost 7 bases. Per germline, CDR1 SGHTA and CDR2 FQGNSA. CDR3 in amino acids: CASSKTSGMGNEQFF. Written as DNA, the CDR3 is TGTGCCAGCAGCAAGACTAGCGGGATGGGGAATGAGCAGTTCTTC.

The J gene is TRBJ2-1, the V gene TRBV11-2; D may be TRBD1 or TRBD2 (5 bases each). V was trimmed by 4 bases and J by 4 bases, leaving 20 bases between them. CDR1 is SGHAT and CDR2 is FQNNGV in the germline V gene. The CDR3 loop spans 17 amino acids. The CDR3 loop reads CASSSYSGTPSYNEQFF. The CDR3 DNA is TGTGCCAGCAGCTCCTATTCCGGGACCCCGTCTTACAATGAGCAGTTCTTC.

This sequence joins TRBV10-3 and TRBJ1-3, with unresolved D. Looked up from germline, CDR1 is ENHRY and CDR2 is SYGVKD. V was cut by 0 bases and J by 0 bases, with 9 bases left in between. This CDR3 region has 16 residues. CDR3 sequence reads: CAISESTASSGNTIYF. The CDR3 DNA follows: TGTGCCATCAGTGAGTCGACCGCCTCCTCTGGAAACACCATATATTTT.

This chain links TRBV18 with TRBJ2-1, with D maybe TRBD1 (6 bases). The CDR3 has 13 amino acids. Trimming shortened V by 6 bases and J by 5 bases, and 11 bases separated the two germline ends. Per germline, CDR1 KGHSH and CDR2 LQKENI. CDR3 protein: CASSRGGNNEQFF. The DNA of the CDR3 is TGTGCCAGCTCGCGAGGGGGAAACAATGAGCAGTTCTTC.

V and J are TRBV7-2 and TRBJ1-6; D unclear. Germline assignment: CDR1 SGHTA and CDR2 FQGNSA. The V end lost 3 bases, the J end lost 8 bases, and 14 bases lay between the germline ends. This CDR3 contains 15 residues. In nucleotides, the CDR3 is TGTGCCAGCAGCTTCGGGCACACTCAACATTCACCCCTCCACTTT. This encodes CASSFGHTQHSPLHF.

The rearrangement uses TRBV2 and TRBJ1-1; D uncertain. The length of the CDR3 is 12 residues. Trimming removed 7 bases at V and 1 base at J, with 7 bases between. CDR1 is SNHLY and CDR2 is FYNNEI in the germline V gene. CDR3 in amino acids: CASNRENTEAFF. CDR3 nucleotides: TGTGCCAGCAATCGAGAGAACACTGAAGCTTTCTTT.

The V call is TRBV28, the J call TRBJ1-2, with 10 bases fitting TRBD1. This CDR3 has 15 residues. Per the germline V gene, CDR1 is MDHEN and CDR2 is SYDVKM. The junction had 7 bases not matched to a gene; V was cut back by 5 bases and J by 4 bases. As DNA, the CDR3 is TGTGCCAGCAGTAAACCGGGACAGGGGAGCTATGGCTACACCTTC. Protein sequence: CASSKPGQGSYGYTF.

This clone occurred a few times. The chain employs TRBV27 and TRBJ2-3; D is possibly TRBD2 (6 bases). V lost 9 bases and J 4 bases, leaving 11 bases between the germline ends. Germline V CDR1 and CDR2: MNHEY, SMNVEV (reference sequence). The CDR3 sequence is 12 residues long. The CDR3 DNA reads as TGTGCCAGTTTTTCGGGGGCAGATACGCAGTATTTT. Translated: CASFSGADTQYF.

This clone was found once. The chain has TRBV28 and TRBJ2-3; D is unresolved. The CDR3 consists of 17 residues. The germline V and J ends were trimmed by 3 bases and 2 bases, with 18 bases remaining between them. The germline V gene encodes CDR1 MDHEN and CDR2 SYDVKM. The CDR3 sequence is CASSFTRIKRPTDTQYF. CDR3 sequence (DNA): TGTGCCAGCAGTTTTACGAGGATAAAGCGCCCCACAGATACGCAGTATTTT.

The chain employs TRBV19 and TRBJ2-7, with D possibly matching TRBD2 (5 bases). CDR3 length: 14 residues. Germline assignment: CDR1 LNHDA and CDR2 SQIVND (reference sequence). Trimming took 5 bases from V and 2 from J, leaving 13 bases between them. In DNA form, the CDR3 reads TGTGCCAGTAGTCCCGGACTGGGTCCCTACGAGCAGTACTTC. This encodes CASSPGLGPYEQYF.

This chain joins TRBV2 and TRBJ1-2; tentatively, D is TRBD1 (6 bases). CDR1 is SNHLY and CDR2 is FYNNEI in the germline V gene. Deletions cut 2 bases from V and 1 base from J, with 8 bases between. This CDR3 comprises 14 residues. The CDR3 is CASSEQGNNYGYTF. The DNA for the CDR3 is TGTGCCAGCAGTGAACAGGGGAATAACTATGGCTACACCTTC.

The chain links TRBV28 to TRBJ1-3, with a tentative D call TRBD1 (5 bases). CDR3 size: 17 residues. CDR1 and CDR2 (germline): MDHEN, SYDVKM. V lost 5 bases and J 0 bases, leaving 17 bases between the germline ends. The DNA for the CDR3 is TGTGCCAGCAGTGGGTCAGGGATCAGGTACTCTGGAAACACCATATATTTT. This sequence encodes CASSGSGIRYSGNTIYF. Based on the CDR3 plus reference TRBV28 and TRBJ1-3, the full variable domain is DVKVTQSSRYLVKRTGEKVFLECVQDMDHENMFWYRQDPGLGLRLIYFSYDVKMKEKGDIPEGYSVSREKKERFSLILESASTNQTSMYLCASSGSGIRYSGNTIYFGEGSWLTVV.

The rearrangement uses TRBV7-3 and TRBJ2-2; possibly TRBD2 for D (6 bases). Trimming left V 2 bases short and J 0 bases short, with 7 bases between. This CDR3 region has 15 residues. The germline gives CDR1 SGHTA, CDR2 FQGTGA. This chain's CDR3 is CASSLGGSNTGELFF. The CDR3 nucleotides read TGTGCCAGCAGCTTAGGGGGGTCGAACACCGGGGAGCTGTTTTTT.

This clone came up once. This sequence joins TRBV24-1 and TRBJ2-3, with 8 bases lining up with TRBD2. J was trimmed by 2 bases and V by 2 bases; bases with no gene match: 8. This CDR3 contains 17 residues. Germline V gene lookup returns CDR1 KGHDR and CDR2 SFDVKD. CDR3 sequence: CATSDSLKAGATDTQYF. Written as DNA, the CDR3 is TGTGCCACCAGTGATTCGCTGAAAGCGGGAGCCACAGATACGCAGTATTTT.